Listed below are T cell receptor beta chains from one sample, sequenced in a study of human T cells and chemical hapten exposure. One entry per CDR3 protein, called by TCRdb with MiXCR from the RACE reads. The sample shows about 350,000 distinct CDR3 sequences, 5.5% of them seen only once. The sequencing used whole blood, collected in connection with sensitization to the hapten diphenylcyclopropenone (DPC). These receptors were taken from a woman younger than 35 with alopecia areata. Some clones in this sample may be carry-over from other donors' samples. Both conserved end residues are part of each CDR3. The D gene is left open where the match is weak. Clone sizes are given selectively: once, few, many, or a class where the clone is expanded.

v_gene	len	d_gene	j_gene	abundance	CDR3nt	CDR3aa
TRBV11-1	14	.	TRBJ1-1	.	TGTGCCAGCAGCTTAGCCCATCCAAACACTGAAGCTTTCTTT	CASSLAHPNTEAFF
TRBV2	13	.	TRBJ1-6	few	TGTGCCAGCAGCGGGACACCTAATTCACCCCTCCACTTT	CASSGTPNSPLHF
TRBV24-1	14	.	TRBJ1-5	few	TGTGCCACCAGTGATTCTCGGACCAATCAGCCCCAGCATTTT	CATSDSRTNQPQHF
TRBV29-1	13	TRBD1	TRBJ1-1	.	TGCAGCCCGACTCGACAGGGAGGAACTGAAGCTTTCTTT	CSPTRQGGTEAFF
TRBV2	17	.	TRBJ1-5	.	TGTGCCAGCAGTGAGTCGCGAGACACATTTAGCAATCAGCCCCAGCATTTT	CASSESRDTFSNQPQHF
TRBV20-1	15	.	TRBJ1-6	few	TGCAGTGCTAGAGATGGTGGGGAGGGGGATTCACCCCTCCACTTT	CSARDGGEGDSPLHF
TRBV28	13	.	TRBJ2-7	many	TGTGCCAGCAGTTTAACAGTTTCCTACGAGCAGTACTTC	CASSLTVSYEQYF
TRBV3-1	17	.	TRBJ2-5	.	TGTGCCAGCAGCCAAGATCCTGGCGGGGGCCTACAAGAGACCCAGTACTTC	CASSQDPGGGLQETQYF
TRBV7-9	16	.	TRBJ1-6	.	TGTGCCAGCAGCTTAGGGACAGTTCCAGGCAATTCACCCCTCCACTTT	CASSLGTVPGNSPLHF
TRBV7-2	15	TRBD2	TRBJ2-3	many	TGTGCCAGCAGATCAAGCGGGGGAGGCACAGATACGCAGTATTTT	CASRSSGGGTDTQYF
TRBV5-4	19	.	TRBJ1-1	few	TGTGCCAGCAGCTTGTTTGGAGACCAAAAGCAGGGCTTGAACACTGAAGCTTTCTTT	CASSLFGDQKQGLNTEAFF
TRBV20-1	13	.	TRBJ2-7	few	TGCAGTGCTATTGTTCAGGGCGGATACGAGCAGTACTTC	CSAIVQGGYEQYF
TRBV2	17	.	TRBJ1-5	many	TGTGCCAGCAGTGAAGCGCTAACGGTGTATAGCAATCAGCCCCAGCATTTT	CASSEALTVYSNQPQHF
TRBV5-5	14	TRBD1	TRBJ2-7	.	TGTGCCACTCTAAAGGAGTCAGGGGGTTACGAGCAGTACTTC	CATLKESGGYEQYF
TRBV10-3	17	TRBD1	TRBJ1-3	many	TGTGCCATCTTAAGCCCACGGACAGGGAAGTCCGGAAACACCATATATTTT	CAILSPRTGKSGNTIYF
TRBV11-2	15	TRBD1	TRBJ2-5	many	TGTGCCAGCAGCTTAATGGGGACAGCTCAAGAGACCCAGTACTTC	CASSLMGTAQETQYF
TRBV6-2/TRBV6-3	14	.	TRBJ1-3	few	TGTGCCAGCAGCAGTTACGACAGGACCAACACCATATATTTT	CASSSYDRTNTIYF
TRBV6-1	14	.	TRBJ1-1	many	TGTGCCAGCAGTGAACTACAGGGTGGAACTGAAGCTTTCTTT	CASSELQGGTEAFF
TRBV2	16	.	TRBJ2-3	many	TGTGCCAGCAGTGAAGCGCTTTGGAGTAGCACAGATACGCAGTATTTT	CASSEALWSSTDTQYF
TRBV12-3/TRBV12-4	13	TRBD1	TRBJ2-7	many	TGTGCCAGCAGTCCGGGACAGAACTACGAGCAGTACTTC	CASSPGQNYEQYF
TRBV2	15	.	TRBJ2-1	few	TGTGCCAGCAGTGCGGAGGGCGACGTATTCAATGAGCAGTTCTTC	CASSAEGDVFNEQFF
TRBV6-5	16	.	TRBJ2-5	few	TGTGCCAGCAGCCCCCTCCAAAGTGACAAAACAGAGACCCAGTACTTC	CASSPLQSDKTETQYF
TRBV12-3/TRBV12-4	15	TRBD1	TRBJ1-1	.	TGTGCCAGCAGTCCGGACAGGGCCCCGCTGGCTGAAGCTTTCTTT	CASSPDRAPLAEAFF
TRBV7-9	16	.	TRBJ1-1	few	TGTGCCAGCAGCTTCCCCAGGACGGGAGTGAACACTGAAGCTTTCTTT	CASSFPRTGVNTEAFF
TRBV6-2/TRBV6-3	16	.	TRBJ1-1	many	TGTGCCAGCAGTTACGTCCGCCGGGAGCCGAACACTGAAGCTTTCTTT	CASSYVRREPNTEAFF
TRBV11-3	16	.	TRBJ2-3	.	TGTGCCAGCAGCCCCGGTCGTGGGGAAAGCACAGATACGCAGTATTTT	CASSPGRGESTDTQYF
TRBV24-1	14	.	TRBJ1-6	.	TGTGCCACCAGTGTTGGGGGGGTGAATTCACCCCTCCACTTT	CATSVGGVNSPLHF
TRBV7-2	16	.	TRBJ2-1	.	TGTGCCAGCAGCTTAGCAGGCCGGCCCGAAAGCAATGAGCAGTTCTTC	CASSLAGRPESNEQFF
TRBV7-8	15	TRBD2	TRBJ2-3	many	TGTGCCAGCAGCTCGAGCGGGGTACGCACAGATACGCAGTATTTT	CASSSSGVRTDTQYF
TRBV7-9	13	.	TRBJ1-5	few	TGTGCCAGCAGCTTAGGACTGTATCAGCCCCAGCATTTT	CASSLGLYQPQHF
TRBV6-5	16	.	TRBJ1-3	many	TGTGCCAGCAGTTATCAGTCGGATGACTCTGGAAACACCATATATTTT	CASSYQSDDSGNTIYF
TRBV3-1	17	.	TRBJ2-6	few	TGTGCCAGCAGCCTACGGGACGGCTGGTCTGGGGCCAACGTCCTGACTTTC	CASSLRDGWSGANVLTF
TRBV6-2/TRBV6-3	17	TRBD1	TRBJ1-5	many	TGTGCCAGCAGTTACCCGAGGACAGGGTTCAGCAATCAGCCCCAGCATTTT	CASSYPRTGFSNQPQHF
TRBV29-1	13	.	TRBJ1-5	many	TGCAGCGTTGAAACAGGGCTCAATCAGCCCCAGCATTTT	CSVETGLNQPQHF
TRBV7-9	17	TRBD1	TRBJ1-4	.	TGTGCCAGCAGCCAGGGCGGACAGGGGGCGGTTTTCGAAAAACTGTTTTTT	CASSQGGQGAVFEKLFF
TRBV18	15	.	TRBJ1-6	.	TGTGCCAGCTCACCCCCGGGGACGGAGAATTCACCCCTCCACTTT	CASSPPGTENSPLHF
TRBV18	15	TRBD1	TRBJ1-6	.	TGTGCCAGCTCTCTCAGGGGGGCGGTGAATTCACCCCTCCACTTT	CASSLRGAVNSPLHF
TRBV6-1	15	TRBD1	TRBJ1-2	.	TGTGCCAGCAGTGAAGGCTACAGGGGTCCCAATGGCTACACCTTC	CASSEGYRGPNGYTF
TRBV25-1	14	TRBD1	TRBJ2-7	few	TGTGTCAGCAAGCCGGGACAGGGGTTCTACGAGCAGTACTTC	CVSKPGQGFYEQYF
TRBV29-1	13	.	TRBJ2-7	.	TGCAGCGAAAGGGACGGTCCGTGGGACGAGCAGTACTTC	CSERDGPWDEQYF
TRBV7-9	13	.	TRBJ2-7	many	TGTGCCAGCAGCGCGCAGAGCTCCTACGAGCAGTACTTC	CASSAQSSYEQYF
TRBV6-2/TRBV6-3	19	TRBD1	TRBJ2-6	few	TGTGCCAGCAGGCGATCATTCCGGGACAGGGGGTCTGGGGCCAACGTCCTGACTTTC	CASRRSFRDRGSGANVLTF
TRBV20-1	11	.	TRBJ2-1	.	TGCAGTGCTAGAGACACTATAGAGCAGTTCTTC	CSARDTIEQFF
TRBV6-5	15	TRBD1	TRBJ2-1	.	TGTGCCAGCAGCTTACCCGGGACAGGGGGCGATGAGCAGTTCTTC	CASSLPGTGGDEQFF
TRBV7-2	16	TRBD2	TRBJ2-1	few	TGTGCCAGCAGCTTAAGGGCCCGGACTAGCCCCAATGAGCAGTTCTTC	CASSLRARTSPNEQFF
TRBV5-1	12	.	TRBJ2-7	.	TGCGCCAGCAGCTTGAAAGGGAACGAGCAGTACTTC	CASSLKGNEQYF
TRBV2	14	TRBD1	TRBJ1-4	few	TGTGCCAGCGGACAGGGGGCGCGCAGAGAAAAACTGTTTTTT	CASGQGARREKLFF
TRBV6-5	14	.	TRBJ1-2	few	TGTGCCAGCAGTTACGCCAGGGAGAGGGATGGCTACACCTTC	CASSYARERDGYTF
TRBV20-1	12	.	TRBJ1-2	.	TGCAGTGCTAGATTAACAGGTCGGAGCTACACCTTC	CSARLTGRSYTF
TRBV10-3	17	TRBD2	TRBJ2-3	few	TGCCCACTGAAGGGTTGGGCTAGCGGGGCATACACAGATACGCAGTATTTT	CPLKGWASGAYTDTQYF
TRBV6-6	16	TRBD1	TRBJ2-1	.	TGTGCCACGCATAAACCGGGACAGGGGTCCTACAATGAGCAGTTCTTC	CATHKPGQGSYNEQFF
TRBV7-2	16	.	TRBJ2-2	.	TGTGCCAGCAGCTTAAACGCAGCGAGTAACACCGGGGAGCTGTTTTTT	CASSLNAASNTGELFF
TRBV6-6	14	.	TRBJ2-1	many	TGTGCCAGCAGTCCCCCCGACAGGTACAATGAGCAGTTCTTC	CASSPPDRYNEQFF
TRBV6-5	16	TRBD1	TRBJ1-6	many	TGTGCCAGCAGTTATAGTATAGGACAGGGGAATTCACCCCTCCACTTT	CASSYSIGQGNSPLHF
TRBV11-2	17	TRBD1	TRBJ2-3	many	TGTGCCAGCAGCATCGTCCCCGGGACAGGGGGCGCAGATACGCAGTATTTT	CASSIVPGTGGADTQYF
TRBV5-1	15	.	TRBJ1-1	many	TGCGCCAGCAGCTTGGATGCAGGGATGAACACTGAAGCTTTCTTT	CASSLDAGMNTEAFF
TRBV11-1	14	.	TRBJ1-1	many	TGTGCCAGCAGCTTAACCCACGGGAACACTGAAGCTTTCTTT	CASSLTHGNTEAFF
TRBV2	16	TRBD1	TRBJ1-2	few	TGTGCCAGCAGTGAAGCGGACAGGGGGCTGTATTATGGCTACACCTTC	CASSEADRGLYYGYTF